This T cell receptor (beta chain) derives from a study of quantifying T cell responses using KT2 cells. Study as a whole: RNA was reverse transcribed with TCR alpha and beta constant-region primers. Estimated efficiency of the T4 ligation step was above 9.5% under optimum conditions. A predetermined fluorescence threshold ended the second PCR, run as a qPCR.

The cDNA 3' end received a ligated oligonucleotide with a UMI. The first PCR ran roughly 4 cycles with an equimolar RC1.1 and RC1.2 beta primer mix. From the UMI-ligation and nested PCR reads, TCRdb called clonotypes with MiXCR, one entry per CDR3 protein. The sample yields 39,000 or so distinct CDR3 sequences, about 17% seen once. CDR1 is SGHTA, CDR2 FQGNSA, per germline. Trimming left V 6 bases short and J 3 bases short, with 14 bases between. The CDR3 runs to 15 residues. The sample is PBMC spiked with counted cells of clone KT2. Specimen: PBMCs spiked with cells of the T cell clone KT2. This TCR derives from a human donor. The chain employs TRBV7-2 and TRBJ1-4; D remains ambiguous. This chain's CDR3 is CASRPTSGANEKLFF. CDR3 sequence (DNA): TGTGCCAGCAGGCCGACGTCCGGGGCTAATGAAAAACTGTTTTTT.